The next 17 T cell receptor beta chains were all read from a single sample in a study of cytomegalovirus exposure and HLA in healthy donors. It was with 60 Vbeta and 13 Jbeta primers that the PCR ran. Sequencing used immunoSEQ multiplex PCR; TCRdb keeps in-frame clones, though not all of them. Of around 120,000 clones in the sample, about 78% are singletons; the top ten hold approximately 2.9%. The source material was PBMCs. Every receptor here comes from a human donor in good health.

This rearrangement joins TRBV5-4 to TRBJ2-3; the D is unclear. V was clipped by 6 bases and J by 4 bases, with 18 bases between them. The CDR3 contains 15 residues. CDR1 and CDR2 from the germline V gene are SGHNT and YYREEE (reference sequence). This CDR3 is CASTARIGGSDTQYF. Here the CDR3 DNA reads TGTGCCAGCACCGCCAGGATAGGTGGGTCAGATACGCAGTATTTT.

This clone was seen a handful of times. This chain uses TRBV25-1 with TRBJ1-2; D is uncertain. Germline CDR1 is MGHDK and CDR2 is SYGVNS. The CDR3 has 13 amino acids. V was pared by 2 bases and J by 9 bases, with 13 bases between. CDR3 sequence (DNA): TGTGCCAGCAGTGAACCAGGTCGCTTTAGCTACACCTTC. This codes for CASSEPGRFSYTF.

This sequence joins TRBV5-1 and TRBJ2-3; possible D gene TRBD2, 5 bases. Trimming shortened V by 0 bases and J by 6 bases, and 14 bases separated the two germline ends. CDR1 is SGHRS and CDR2 is YFSETQ in the germline V gene. This CDR3 has 15 amino acids. As DNA, the CDR3 is TGCGCCAGCAGCTTGGTTGTGGGAGAAACTGATACGCAGTATTTT. Encoded protein: CASSLVVGETDTQYF.

The genes are TRBV7-9 and TRBJ2-2, with TRBD1 matching 7 bases. The germline gives CDR1 SEHNR, CDR2 FQNEAQ (reference sequence). V was pared by 7 bases and J by 5 bases, with 7 bases of the junction left unmatched. This CDR3 comprises 14 residues. The CDR3 nucleotides read TGTGCCAGCAAAATGCCAGGGGGTACCGGGGAGCTGTTTTTT. Its translation is CASKMPGGTGELFF.

The chain joins TRBV19 to TRBJ1-1; D is uncertain. This CDR3 contains 13 residues. The V and J ends lost 3 bases and 4 bases respectively, with 9 bases between them. In germline, CDR1 is LNHDA, CDR2 SQIVND (reference sequence). The CDR3 nucleotides read TGTGCCAGTAGTATCTGGGAGGGCACTGAAGCTTTCTTT. Protein: CASSIWEGTEAFF.

This clone was seen once. The J gene is TRBJ2-5, the V gene TRBV7-2; perhaps TRBD1 as D (6 bases). The CDR3 is 14 amino acids. Trimming took 5 bases from V and 5 from J, leaving 15 bases between them. Germline-derived CDR1 and CDR2 are SGHTA and FQGNSA. CDR3 sequence reads: CASSRDRRGETQYF. The DNA of the CDR3 is TGTGCCAGCAGCCGTGACAGGAGAGGGGAGACCCAGTACTTC.

V usage is TRBV12-2 and J usage is TRBJ2-7; the D call TRBD1 from the table was never checked on the DNA. TRBV12-2 is tagged as a pseudogene. The CDR3 is 16 residues long. The CDR3 coding sequence is TGTGCAAGTCGCTTAGTAGCCCGGGACAGAATTTACGAGCAGTACTTC. This sequence encodes CASRLVARDRIYEQYF.

The chain employs TRBV5-4 and TRBJ2-1; D unresolved. Trimming took 3 bases from V and 4 from J, leaving 5 bases between them. Germline CDR1 and CDR2: SGHNT and YYREEE (reference sequence). The CDR3 spans 12 residues. The CDR3 sequence: CASSSTYNEQFF. The CDR3 DNA reads as TGTGCCAGCAGCTCCACTTACAATGAGCAGTTCTTC.

The sample holds one count of this clone. The chain recombines TRBV7-2 with TRBJ1-6; D is unclear. Germline-derived CDR1 and CDR2 are SGHTA and FQGNSA. Trimming took off 2 bases at V and 9 bases at J, with 5 bases between the two ends. CDR3 length equals 12 residues. The CDR3 sequence: CASSLPGSPLHF. DNA of the CDR3: TGTGCCAGCAGCTTACCAGGTTCACCCCTCCACTTT. Filled out from reference TRBV7-2 and TRBJ1-6, the complete variable domain reads GAGVSQSPSNKVTEKGKDVELRCDPISGHTALYWYRQSLGQGLEFLIYFQGNSAPDKSGLPSDRFSAERTGGSVSTLTIQRTQQEDSAVYLCASSLPGSPLHFGNGTRLTVT.

The J gene is TRBJ2-1, the V gene TRBV6-6; TRBD2 matches 11 bases. This CDR3 has 15 residues. V trimming: 4 bases; J trimming: 5 bases; junction bases outside the gene matches: 4. The germline V gene has CDR1 MNHNY and CDR2 SVGAGI (reference sequence). In nucleotides, the CDR3 is TGTGCCAGCAGTTTAGCGGGGGGGCAGAACAATGAGCAGTTCTTC. This translates into CASSLAGGQNNEQFF.

Concerning this clone: At one end, the junction sequence differs from germline, possibly due to a read error. The rearrangement joins TRBV4-2 to TRBJ2-5; 8 nucleotides align to TRBD2. The end of the DNA aligns better with TRBJ2-7, so the J call may be wrong. The CDR3 has 16 amino acids. CDR1 and CDR2 (germline): LGHNA, YNFKEQ. CDR3 nucleotides: TGTGCCGGCAGCCAAGATTTTAGCGGGGTTTCGGTCGAGCAGTACTTC. Translation: CAGSQDFSGVSVEQYF.

The chain uses TRBV15 and TRBJ1-2; 12 bases line up with TRBD1. This CDR3 comprises 15 residues. The germline CDR1 and CDR2 sequences are LNHNV and YYDKDF (reference sequence). V lost 5 bases to trimming and J lost 7 bases; unmatched junction nucleotides: 8. The CDR3 bases are TGTGCCACCAGCTTAAGGGACAGGGGGCTCGGTGGCTACACCTTC. Its translation is CATSLRDRGLGGYTF.

In its sample, this clone was seen once. The rearrangement links TRBV9 to TRBJ2-3, with 7 bases matching TRBD1. This CDR3 contains 16 residues. V was pared by 4 bases and J by 2 bases, with 10 bases of the junction left unmatched. The germline gives CDR1 SGDLS, CDR2 YYNGEE. This CDR3 is CASSPGGQMNTDTQYF. DNA for the CDR3: TGTGCCAGCAGCCCAGGGGGACAGATGAACACAGATACGCAGTATTTT.

The chain employs TRBV27 and TRBJ2-1; 11 bases fit TRBD2. Germline V gene lookup returns CDR1 MNHEY and CDR2 SMNVEV (reference sequence). There are 20 residues in the CDR3. Trimming removed 5 bases from V and 1 base from J; junction bases left unmatched: 16. CDR3 residues: CASSTRGSGRALRSYNEQFF. DNA for the CDR3: TGTGCCAGCAGTACCCGAGGTAGCGGGAGGGCCCTCCGGTCCTACAATGAGCAGTTCTTC.

This clone was recorded once. The rearrangement uses TRBV5-4 and TRBJ1-2; D unclear. CDR1 and CDR2 (germline): SGHNT, YYREEE (reference sequence). Between the trimmed V and J ends, which lost 1 base and 2 bases, there was a span of 9 bases. CDR3 size: 14 residues. CDR3 bases: TGTGCCAGCAGCTTGAGATTGCAGAACTATGGCTACACCTTC. It translates to CASSLRLQNYGYTF. Combining the CDR3 with reference TRBV5-4 and TRBJ1-2 gives the whole variable domain ETGVTQSPTHLIKTRGQQVTLRCSSQSGHNTVSWYQQALGQGPQFIFQYYREEENGRGNFPPRFSGLQFPNYSSELNVNALELDDSALYLCASSLRLQNYGYTFGSGTRLTVV.

The chain combines TRBV5-1 with TRBJ2-2; D is possibly TRBD1 (5 bases). Trimming shortened V by 0 bases and J by 5 bases, and 14 bases separated the two germline ends. Germline lookup yields CDR1 SGHRS and CDR2 YFSETQ. The CDR3 runs 16 residues. The CDR3 is CASSLEGSGFTGELFF. The CDR3 DNA reads as TGCGCCAGCAGCTTGGAGGGGTCTGGGTTTACCGGGGAGCTGTTTTTT.

The V and J genes are TRBV10-3 and TRBJ2-5; weak D call: TRBD1 (5 bases). With 6 bases removed from V and 4 bases from J, the gap between germline ends came to 12 bases. The germline V gene encodes CDR1 ENHRY and CDR2 SYGVKD. The CDR3 spans 13 residues. The CDR3 nucleotides are TGTGCCATCAGCTCAGGGTTAGCAGAGACCCAGTACTTC. Translation: CAISSGLAETQYF.